One T cell receptor (beta chain) is described in this entry. Its antigen is not known. These data are taken from a study of human T cells and chemical hapten exposure. General study points: A positive correlation with patch test score was found for PT1 expanded TCR counts.

Noted time point: patch test 1, 2 weeks after DPC sensitization. Treatment: therapeutic diphenylcyclopropenone sensitization with weekly scalp DPC. During construction of the library, unique molecular identifiers were attached to individual cDNA molecules for quantitative, reproducible TCR counting. TCRdb itself ran the RACE reads through MiXCR, one entry per CDR3 protein. Among 370,000 or so distinct CDR3 sequences, nearly 5% were seen once, and the ten largest hold under 3%. Germline V lookup: CDR1 MNHNS, CDR2 SASEGT. V was pared by 1 base and J by 3 bases, with 15 bases between. The CDR3 consists of 16 residues.

The chain combines TRBV6-1 with TRBJ1-1; tentatively, D is TRBD1 (6 bases). The TCR was taken from a woman between 45 and 60 years old with alopecia areata. Some clones in this sample may be carry-over from other donors' samples. Source: whole blood, taken in connection with sensitization to the hapten diphenylcyclopropenone (DPC). CDR3 amino acids: CASSEVAGRGYTEAFF. The CDR3, as DNA: TGTGCCAGCAGTGAAGTGGCCGGCAGGGGATACACTGAAGCTTTCTTT.